This T cell receptor beta chain was captured in a study of T cells in Graves' hyperthyroidism and ophthalmopathy. The source material, RNA transcripts, was used to amplify TCR beta CDR3 regions. The study used the HTBI primer set for a first-round RT-PCR of the TCR CDR3. MiXCR was run by TCRdb on the multiplex PCR reads, yielding one entry per CDR3 protein. The data hold approximately 370,000 distinct CDR3 sequences, with roughly 17% observed a single time. This clonotype occurred many times. This CDR3 has 16 residues. The ends were cut back, 3 bases at V and 0 bases at J, with 15 bases in the middle. CDR1 is MNHEY and CDR2 is SVGEGT in the germline V gene.

The chain employs TRBV6-2 or TRBV6-3 and TRBJ2-7, with D perhaps TRBD1 (6 bases). The clonotype was recovered from a woman in her twenties or thirties with Graves' hyperthyroidism that later progressed to Graves' ophthalmopathy. Material: blood. The CDR3 DNA reads TGTGCCAGCAGTTATCTACTGGGACACGGCTCCTACGAGCAGTACTTC. Protein sequence: CASSYLLGHGSYEQYF.